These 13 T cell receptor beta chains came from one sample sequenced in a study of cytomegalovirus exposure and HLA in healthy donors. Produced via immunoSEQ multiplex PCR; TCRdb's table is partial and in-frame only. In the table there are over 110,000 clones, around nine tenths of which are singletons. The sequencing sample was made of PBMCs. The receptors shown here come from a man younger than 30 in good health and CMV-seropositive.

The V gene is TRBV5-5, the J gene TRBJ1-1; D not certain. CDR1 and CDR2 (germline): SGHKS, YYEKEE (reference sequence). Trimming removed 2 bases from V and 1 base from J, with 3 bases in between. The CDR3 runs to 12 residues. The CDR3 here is CASSFRNTEAFF. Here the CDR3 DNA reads TGTGCCAGCAGCTTTCGGAACACTGAAGCTTTCTTT.

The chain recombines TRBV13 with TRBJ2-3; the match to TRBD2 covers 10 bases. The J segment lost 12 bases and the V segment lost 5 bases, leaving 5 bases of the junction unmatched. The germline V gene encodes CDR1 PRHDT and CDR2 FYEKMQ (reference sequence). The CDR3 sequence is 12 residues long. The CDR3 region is CASSLGLASQYF. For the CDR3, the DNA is TGTGCCAGCAGCCTGGGACTAGCGAGCCAGTATTTT.

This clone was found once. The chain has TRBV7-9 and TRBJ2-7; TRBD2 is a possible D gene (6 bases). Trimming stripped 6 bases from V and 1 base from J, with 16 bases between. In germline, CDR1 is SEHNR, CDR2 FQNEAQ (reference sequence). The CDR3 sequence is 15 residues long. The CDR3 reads CASRSSAAPSYEQYF. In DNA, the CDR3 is TGTGCCAGCAGGTCTAGCGCCGCCCCTTCCTACGAGCAGTACTTC.

CDR3 nucleotides: TGTGCCCTAGCGGACTCCTACGAGCAGTACTTC. Translating gives CALADSYEQYF. The V gene is TRBV30, the J gene TRBJ2-7; TRBD2 matches at 7 bases. The CDR3 is made up of 11 amino acids. Germline V CDR1 and CDR2: GTSNPN, SVGIG (reference sequence). The trim removed 8 bases at V and 0 bases at J, leaving 1 base unmatched. Drawing the rest from reference TRBV30 and TRBJ2-7, the complete variable domain is SQTIHQWPATLVQPVGSPLSLECTVEGTSNPNLYWYRQAAGRGLQLLFYSVGIGQISSEVPQNLSASRPQDRQFILSSKKLLLSDSGFYLCALADSYEQYFGPGTRLTVT.

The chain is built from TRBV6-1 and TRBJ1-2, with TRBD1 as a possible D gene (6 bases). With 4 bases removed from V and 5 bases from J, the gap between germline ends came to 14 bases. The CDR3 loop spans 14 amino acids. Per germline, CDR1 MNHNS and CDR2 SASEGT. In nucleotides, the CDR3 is TGTGCCAGCAGTGCACTCGGACAGCTTTATGGCTACACCTTC. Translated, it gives CASSALGQLYGYTF.

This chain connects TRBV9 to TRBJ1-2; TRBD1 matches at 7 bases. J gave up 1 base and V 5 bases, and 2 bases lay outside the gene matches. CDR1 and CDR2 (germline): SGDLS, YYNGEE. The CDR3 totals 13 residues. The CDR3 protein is CASSRDSNYGYTF. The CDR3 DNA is TGTGCCAGCAGTCGGGACAGTAACTATGGCTACACCTTC.

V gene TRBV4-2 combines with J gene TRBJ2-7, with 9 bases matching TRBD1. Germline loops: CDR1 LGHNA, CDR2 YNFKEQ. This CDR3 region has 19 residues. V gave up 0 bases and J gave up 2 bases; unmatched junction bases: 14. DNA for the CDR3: TGTGCCAGCAGCCAAGACCCACCCCGACCGGGACAGGGTACCTACGAGCAGTACTTC. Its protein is CASSQDPPRPGQGTYEQYF.

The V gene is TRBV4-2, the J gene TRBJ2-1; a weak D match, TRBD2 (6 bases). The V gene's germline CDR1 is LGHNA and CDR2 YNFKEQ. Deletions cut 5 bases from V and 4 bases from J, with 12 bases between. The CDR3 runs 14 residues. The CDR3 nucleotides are TGTGCCAGCAGCTCCCCTAGCGTATACAATGAGCAGTTCTTC. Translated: CASSSPSVYNEQFF.

The CDR3 DNA sequence: TGTGCCAGTAGTGGAGGACAGGGGATTACAGATACGCAGTATTTT. Its protein is CASSGGQGITDTQYF. The V gene is TRBV19, the J gene TRBJ2-3; 9 bases line up with TRBD1. The CDR3 spans 15 residues. The V and J ends lost 5 bases and 3 bases, in that order; junction bases with no gene match: 6. Germline V gene sequence: CDR1 LNHDA, CDR2 SQIVND (reference sequence). Full variable domain (remainder filled in from reference TRBV19 and TRBJ2-3): DGGITQSPKYLFRKEGQNVTLSCEQNLNHDAMYWYRQDPGQGLRLIYYSQIVNDFQKGDIAEGYSVSREKKESFPLTVTSAQKNPTAFYLCASSGGQGITDTQYFGPGTRLTVL.

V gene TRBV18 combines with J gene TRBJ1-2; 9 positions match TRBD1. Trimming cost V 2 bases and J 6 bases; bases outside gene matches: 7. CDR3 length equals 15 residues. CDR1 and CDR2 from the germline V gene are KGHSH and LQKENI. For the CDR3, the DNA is TGTGCCAGCTCACCAAAGGACAGGGGAGAAAATGGCTACACCTTC. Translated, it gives CASSPKDRGENGYTF.

The CDR3 coding sequence is TGCGCCAGCAGCTCCAGCCAGCGGGGATACAATGAGCAGTTCTTC. Translation: CASSSSQRGYNEQFF. The chain is built from TRBV5-1 and TRBJ2-1; 7 nucleotides align to TRBD2. Trimming took 3 bases from V and 4 from J; bases not matched to a gene: 7. Germline loops: CDR1 SGHRS, CDR2 YFSETQ. The CDR3 is 15 residues long.

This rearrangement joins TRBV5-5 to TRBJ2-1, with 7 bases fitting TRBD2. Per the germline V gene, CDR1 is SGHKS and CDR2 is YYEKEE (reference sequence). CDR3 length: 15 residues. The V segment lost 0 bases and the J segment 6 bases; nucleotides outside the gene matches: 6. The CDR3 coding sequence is TGTGCCAGCAGCTTGGGGACTAGTCTGGGCAATGAGCAGTTCTTC. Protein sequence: CASSLGTSLGNEQFF. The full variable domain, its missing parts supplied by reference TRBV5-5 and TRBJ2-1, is DAGVTQSPTHLIKTRGQQVTLRCSPISGHKSVSWYQQVLGQGPQFIFQYYEKEERGRGNFPDRFSARQFPNYSSELNVNALLLGDSALYLCASSLGTSLGNEQFFGPGTRLTVL.

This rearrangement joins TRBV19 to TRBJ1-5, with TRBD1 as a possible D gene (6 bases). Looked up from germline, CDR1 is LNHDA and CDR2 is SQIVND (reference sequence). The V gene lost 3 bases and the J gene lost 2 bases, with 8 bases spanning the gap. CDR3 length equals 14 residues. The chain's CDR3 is CASSISGGNQPQHF. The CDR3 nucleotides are TGTGCCAGTAGTATCTCAGGGGGCAATCAGCCCCAGCATTTT.